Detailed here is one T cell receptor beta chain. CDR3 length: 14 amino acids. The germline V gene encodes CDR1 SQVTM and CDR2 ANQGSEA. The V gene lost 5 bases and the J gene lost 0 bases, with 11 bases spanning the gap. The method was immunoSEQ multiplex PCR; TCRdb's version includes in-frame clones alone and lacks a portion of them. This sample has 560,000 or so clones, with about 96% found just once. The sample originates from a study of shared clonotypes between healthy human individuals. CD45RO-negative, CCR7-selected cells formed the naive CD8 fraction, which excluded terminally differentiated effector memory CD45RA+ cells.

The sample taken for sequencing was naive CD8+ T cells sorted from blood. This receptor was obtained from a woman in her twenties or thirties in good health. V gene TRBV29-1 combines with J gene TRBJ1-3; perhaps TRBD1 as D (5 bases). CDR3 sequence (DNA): TGCAGCGTTATCGGGACGGACTCTGGAAACACCATATATTTT. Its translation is CSVIGTDSGNTIYF.